The present T cell receptor (beta chain) was sequenced within a study of post-analysis software for immune sequencing data. Study background: The cohort encompassed relapsing-remitting, secondary progressive and progressive-relapsing multiple sclerosis disease courses. The study's findings and limits: Strong same-batch co-clustering of samples appeared with F measure clustering. Diversity measured as normalized Chao1 was significantly lower in multiple sclerosis patients than in controls.

For this clonotype: The antigen is unknown.

The TCR beta cDNA libraries contained unique molecular identifiers. Around 500,000 cDNA molecules came from 1 to 10 million T cells. TCRdb redid the calling of the PCR reads with MiXCR, one entry per CDR3 protein. The sample includes a few hundred thousand distinct CDR3 sequences, roughly 38% of them seen just once. Sequenced sample: blood. This receptor was obtained from a girl aged 2-10 years with multiple sclerosis.

In DNA, the CDR3 is TGTGCCAGCAGTGAACGTTTGGGAAGTTCGTTCGAAGAGACCCAGTTCTTC. This gives the protein CASSERLGSSFEETQFF. This chain joins TRBV6-1 and TRBJ2-1; D unclear. The CDR3 runs to 17 residues. Germline CDR1 MNHNS, CDR2 SASEGT. With 2 bases removed from V and 13 bases from J, the gap between germline ends came to 27 bases.